This T cell receptor (beta chain) was sequenced in a study of graft-versus-host responses after intestinal transplantation. Study-level background: Multivisceral, liver-intestinal, or isolated intestinal transplants were performed in recipients. Recipients uniformly received anti-thymocyte globulin induction, followed by tacrolimus and steroids for around 3 years.

This CDR3 region has 15 residues. Germline V gene data show CDR1 as SGHRS and CDR2 as YFSETQ. V shed 3 bases and J shed 0 bases, with 11 bases lying between them. Lamina propria and intraepithelial lymphocytes were released by processing graft tissue. Remarks on this clone: What it binds is unknown.

Study results and caveats: Association was observed between peak circulating GvH clone levels and early post-transplant HvG declines. Within allografts, high graft-versus-host to host-versus-graft clonal ratios were seen among patients with graft-donor T cell macrochimerism.

The method was immunoSEQ multiplex PCR; TCRdb's version includes in-frame clones alone and lacks a portion of them. The table includes roughly 36,000 clones, roughly 90% detected once. The chain combines TRBV5-1 with TRBJ2-3; D call uncertain. This material consisted of ileum tissue, taken approximately 200 days after intestinal transplant. The receptor comes from a human patient who received an intestinal transplant, so some T cells may come from the graft donor. The CDR3 protein is CASSSGSISTDTQYF. CDR3 bases: TGCGCCAGCAGCTCGGGTTCGATTAGCACAGATACGCAGTATTTT. Variable domain in full (rest from reference TRBV5-1 and TRBJ2-3): KAGVTQTPRYLIKTRGQQVTLSCSPISGHRSVSWYQQTPGQGLQFLFEYFSETQRNKGNFPGRFSGRQFSNSRSEMNVSTLELGDSALYLCASSSGSISTDTQYFGPGTRLTVL.